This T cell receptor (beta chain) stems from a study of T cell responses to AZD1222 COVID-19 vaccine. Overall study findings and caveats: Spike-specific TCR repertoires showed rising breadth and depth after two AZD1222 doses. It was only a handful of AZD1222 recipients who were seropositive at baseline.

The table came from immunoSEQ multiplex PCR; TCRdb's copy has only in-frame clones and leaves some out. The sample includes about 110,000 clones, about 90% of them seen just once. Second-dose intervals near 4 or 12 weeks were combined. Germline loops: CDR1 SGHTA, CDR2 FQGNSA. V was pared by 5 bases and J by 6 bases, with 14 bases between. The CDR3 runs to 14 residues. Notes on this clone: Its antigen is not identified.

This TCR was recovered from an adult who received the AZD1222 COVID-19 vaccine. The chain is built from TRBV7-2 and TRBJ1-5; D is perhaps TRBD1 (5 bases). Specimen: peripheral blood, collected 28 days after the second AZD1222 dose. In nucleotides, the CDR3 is TGTGCCAGCAGCGATAGGGTGGGGGGTCAGCCCCAGCATTTT. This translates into CASSDRVGGQPQHF.